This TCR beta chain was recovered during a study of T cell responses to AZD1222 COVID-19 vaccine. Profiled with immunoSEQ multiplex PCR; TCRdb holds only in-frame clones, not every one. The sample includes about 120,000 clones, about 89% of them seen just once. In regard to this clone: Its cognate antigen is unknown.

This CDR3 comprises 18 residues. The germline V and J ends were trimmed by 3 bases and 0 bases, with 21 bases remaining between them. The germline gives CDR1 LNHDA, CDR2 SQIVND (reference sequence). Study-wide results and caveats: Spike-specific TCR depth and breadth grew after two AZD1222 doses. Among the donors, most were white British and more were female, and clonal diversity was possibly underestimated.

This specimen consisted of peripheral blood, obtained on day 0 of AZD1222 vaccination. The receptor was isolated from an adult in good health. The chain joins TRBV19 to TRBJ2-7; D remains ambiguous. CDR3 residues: CASSMPGMFLGNSYEQYF. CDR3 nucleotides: TGTGCCAGTAGTATGCCAGGAATGTTCCTGGGCAACTCCTACGAGCAGTACTTC. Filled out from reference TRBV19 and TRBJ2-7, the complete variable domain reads DGGITQSPKYLFRKEGQNVTLSCEQNLNHDAMYWYRQDPGQGLRLIYYSQIVNDFQKGDIAEGYSVSREKKESFPLTVTSAQKNPTAFYLCASSMPGMFLGNSYEQYFGPGTRLTVT.